These T cell receptor beta chains were read from a single sample in a study of shared clonotypes between healthy human individuals. Sequencing used immunoSEQ multiplex PCR; TCRdb keeps in-frame clones, though not all of them. The table lists about 820,000 clones, 85% to 95% of them singletons. The sequencing sample was made of naive CD8+ T cells sorted from blood. The receptors were sampled from a man aged 30 to 39 in good health. Each CDR3 is given with its conserved first and last residue. Fields, in order: V gene, J gene, D gene, CDR3 protein, CDR3 DNA. D genes are given only for firm matches.

TRBV6-5,TRBJ2-7,.,CASSFAPPPQAYEQYF,TGTGCCAGCAGTTTCGCCCCACCGCCACAGGCCTACGAGCAGTACTTC
TRBV11-3,TRBJ2-1,.,CASSLVRSSEQFF,TGTGCCAGCAGCTTAGTTAGGTCTAGTGAGCAGTTCTTC
TRBV14,TRBJ2-3,.,CASSQVADTDTQYF,TGTGCCAGCAGCCAGGTAGCGGACACAGATACGCAGTATTTT
TRBV13,TRBJ2-2,TRBD2,CASSPRGPSGTNTGELFF,TGTGCCAGCAGCCCGAGGGGTCCTAGCGGGACGAACACCGGGGAGCTGTTTTTT
TRBV29-1,TRBJ2-7,.,CSGLGGWGEQYF,TGCAGCGGGTTGGGGGGTTGGGGCGAGCAGTACTTC
TRBV10-2,TRBJ2-5,.,CASSGALWETQYF,TGCGCCAGCAGTGGCGCCCTCTGGGAGACCCAGTACTTC
TRBV15,TRBJ2-5,TRBD1,CATSRAGGLGVGDRGRRTQYF,TGTGCCACCAGCAGAGCTGGGGGGCTAGGGGTTGGTGACAGGGGCAGAAGGACCCAGTACTTC
TRBV7-9,TRBJ2-2,.,CASSPPSNTGELFF,TGTGCCAGCAGCCCTCCTTCGAACACCGGGGAGCTGTTTTTT
TRBV15,TRBJ2-1,.,CATSLVGGYNEQFF,TGTGCCACCAGCCTAGTGGGAGGCTACAATGAGCAGTTCTTC
TRBV28,TRBJ1-5,.,CASSQSRGYSNQPQHF,TGTGCCAGCAGTCAAAGTCGGGGGTATAGCAATCAGCCCCAGCATTTT
TRBV28,TRBJ2-7,.,CASSPGNSYEQYF,TGTGCCAGCTCTCCGGGGAACTCCTACGAGCAGTACTTC